These 3 T cell receptor beta chains share one sample of origin, sequenced in a study of blood T cell repertoires in COVID-19. The repertoire was sequenced with immunoSEQ multiplex PCR; TCRdb's copy has only in-frame clones and lacks some. This sample yields a few hundred thousand clones, of which around 87% are seen a single time; 2.1% belongs to the top ten. The specimen sequenced was peripheral blood. All receptors come from a woman aged 55-75 years with COVID-19, enrolled during active disease.

The chain is built from TRBV28 and TRBJ2-3; 7 nucleotides agree with TRBD1. Trimming cost V 5 bases and J 2 bases; bases outside gene matches: 10. Per the germline V gene, CDR1 is MDHEN and CDR2 is SYDVKM. CDR3 length: 16 amino acids. The CDR3 DNA sequence: TGTGCCAGCAGTCCCATATGGGGACAGATCACAGATACGCAGTATTTT. This gives the protein CASSPIWGQITDTQYF.

This chain joins TRBV18 and TRBJ1-5; the D gene is possibly TRBD1 (5 bases). This CDR3 has 13 amino acids. Trimming cost V 2 bases and J 4 bases, with 6 bases left between them. Germline V lookup: CDR1 KGHSH, CDR2 LQKENI. DNA for the CDR3: TGTGCCAGCTCACCAAGGACAAATCAGCCCCAGCATTTT. The encoded protein is CASSPRTNQPQHF.

The rearrangement uses TRBV28 and TRBJ1-5; no clear D. This CDR3 region has 11 residues. Germline lookup yields CDR1 MDHEN and CDR2 SYDVKM. Trimming stripped 3 bases from V and 7 bases from J, with 4 bases between. The CDR3 sequence is CASSFGQPQHF. CDR3 nucleotide sequence: TGTGCCAGCAGTTTCGGGCAGCCCCAGCATTTT.